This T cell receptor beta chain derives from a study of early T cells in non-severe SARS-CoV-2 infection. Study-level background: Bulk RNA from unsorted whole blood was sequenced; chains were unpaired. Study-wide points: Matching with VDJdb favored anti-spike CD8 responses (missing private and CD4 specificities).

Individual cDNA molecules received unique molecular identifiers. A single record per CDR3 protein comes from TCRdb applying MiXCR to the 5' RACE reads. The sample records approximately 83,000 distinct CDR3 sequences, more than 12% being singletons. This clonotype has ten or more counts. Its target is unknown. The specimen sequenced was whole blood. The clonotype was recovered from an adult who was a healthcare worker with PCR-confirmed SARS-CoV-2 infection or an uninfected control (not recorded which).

CDR3 amino acids: CASSRYNFPGTSTDTQYF. The CDR3 DNA follows: TGTGCCAGCAGCCGGTACAACTTTCCGGGGACTAGCACAGATACGCAGTATTTT. The chain employs TRBV7-9 and TRBJ2-3; D is possibly TRBD2 (6 bases). The V end lost 5 bases, the J end lost 0 bases, and 21 bases lay between the germline ends. The CDR3 spans 18 residues. The V gene's germline CDR1 is SEHNR and CDR2 FQNEAQ (reference sequence).